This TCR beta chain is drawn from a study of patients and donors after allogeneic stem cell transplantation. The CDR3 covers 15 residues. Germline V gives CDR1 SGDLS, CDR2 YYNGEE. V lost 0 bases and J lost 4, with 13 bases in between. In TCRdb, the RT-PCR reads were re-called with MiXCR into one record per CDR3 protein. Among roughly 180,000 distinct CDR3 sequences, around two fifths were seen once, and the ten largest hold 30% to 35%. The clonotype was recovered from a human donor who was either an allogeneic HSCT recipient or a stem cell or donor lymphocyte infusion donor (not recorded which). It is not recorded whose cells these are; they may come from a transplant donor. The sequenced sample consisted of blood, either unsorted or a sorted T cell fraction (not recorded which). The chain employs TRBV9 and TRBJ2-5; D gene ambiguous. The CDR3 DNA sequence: TGTGCCAGCAGCGTAGTAGGCGGTTTCGGAGAGACCCAGTACTTC. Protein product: CASSVVGGFGETQYF.